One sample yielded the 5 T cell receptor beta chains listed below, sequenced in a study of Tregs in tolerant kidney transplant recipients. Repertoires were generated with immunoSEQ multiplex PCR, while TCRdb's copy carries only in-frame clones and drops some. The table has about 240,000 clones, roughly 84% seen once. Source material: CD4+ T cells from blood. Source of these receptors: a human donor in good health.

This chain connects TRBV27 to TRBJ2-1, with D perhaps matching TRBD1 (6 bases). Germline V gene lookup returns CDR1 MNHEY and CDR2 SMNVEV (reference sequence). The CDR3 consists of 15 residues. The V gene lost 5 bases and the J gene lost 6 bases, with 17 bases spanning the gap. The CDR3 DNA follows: TGTGCCAGCAGTACTCAGGGGCGGCTGGTCAATGAGCAGTTCTTC. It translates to CASSTQGRLVNEQFF.

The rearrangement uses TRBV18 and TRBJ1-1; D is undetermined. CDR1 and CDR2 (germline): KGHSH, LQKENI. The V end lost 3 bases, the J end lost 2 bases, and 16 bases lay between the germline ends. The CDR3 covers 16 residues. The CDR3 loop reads CASSPSGPLVNTEAFF. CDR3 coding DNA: TGTGCCAGCTCACCGTCCGGTCCTCTCGTAAACACTGAAGCTTTCTTT.

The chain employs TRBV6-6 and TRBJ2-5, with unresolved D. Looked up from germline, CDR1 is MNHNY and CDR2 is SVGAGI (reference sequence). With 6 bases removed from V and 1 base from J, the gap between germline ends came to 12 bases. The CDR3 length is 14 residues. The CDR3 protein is CASSRDMIQETQYF. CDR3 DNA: TGTGCCAGCAGCCGTGACATGATCCAAGAGACCCAGTACTTC.

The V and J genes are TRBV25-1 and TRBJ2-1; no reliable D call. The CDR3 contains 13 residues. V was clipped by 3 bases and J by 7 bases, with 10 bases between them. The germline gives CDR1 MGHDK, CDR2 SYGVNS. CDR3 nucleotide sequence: TGTGCCAGCAGTGATCCTAGTAGGAATGAGCAGTTCTTC. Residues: CASSDPSRNEQFF.

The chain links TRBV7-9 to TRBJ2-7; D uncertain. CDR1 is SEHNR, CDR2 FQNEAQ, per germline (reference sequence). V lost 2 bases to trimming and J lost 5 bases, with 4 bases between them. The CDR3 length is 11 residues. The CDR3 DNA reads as TGTGCCAGCAGCTTAAGGGACGAGCAGTACTTC. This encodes CASSLRDEQYF.